This passage covers 8 T cell receptor beta chains from one sample sequenced in a study of blood T cell repertoires in COVID-19. The method was immunoSEQ multiplex PCR; TCRdb's version includes in-frame clones alone and lacks a portion of them. The sample lists some 70,000 clones, about 84% occurring once. Input material: peripheral blood. These receptors all stem from a man aged 45 to 65 with COVID-19, enrolled during active disease.

The chain uses TRBV18 and TRBJ1-4; possibly TRBD1 for D (6 bases). The CDR3 length is 15 residues. The germline gives CDR1 KGHSH, CDR2 LQKENI. V was cut by 4 bases and J by 0 bases, with 9 bases left in between. The CDR3 region is CASSQGGSTNEKLFF. The CDR3 DNA reads TGTGCCAGCTCACAAGGGGGATCAACTAATGAAAAACTGTTTTTT.

This chain connects TRBV14 to TRBJ1-1; 7 bases match TRBD1. CDR3 length: 13 residues. V was pared by 5 bases and J by 0 bases, with 0 bases of the junction left unmatched. Looked up from germline, CDR1 is SGHDN and CDR2 is FVKESK. CDR3 coding DNA: TGTGCCAGCAGCGGACAGGTGAACACTGAAGCTTTCTTT. Amino acids: CASSGQVNTEAFF.

The chain couples TRBV3-1 (or the pseudogene TRBV3-2) to TRBJ2-7, with no clear D. The CDR3 contains 16 residues. Looked up from germline, CDR1 is LGHDT and CDR2 is YNNKEL (reference sequence). Trimming shortened V by 0 bases and J by 5 bases, and 17 bases separated the two germline ends. CDR3 protein: CASSQEIRDLADEQYF. CDR3 nucleotides: TGTGCCAGCAGCCAAGAAATCAGAGATCTGGCGGACGAGCAGTACTTC.

This clone was detected only a few times. J is TRBJ2-3 and V is TRBV6-5, with 9 bases identical to TRBD2. The germline CDR1 and CDR2 sequences are MNHEY and SVGAGI. With V trimmed by 7 bases and J by 6 bases, 11 bases remained unmatched. The CDR3 contains 15 residues. CDR3 sequence (DNA): TGTGCCAGCAAAAACGGGGGACTAGCTGGGGATACGCAGTATTTT. Translated, it gives CASKNGGLAGDTQYF.

This clone was seen just once. This chain connects TRBV30 to TRBJ2-1, with 8 bases that match TRBD1. J gave up 0 bases and V 1 base, and 11 bases lay outside the gene matches. Germline CDR1 and CDR2: GTSNPN and SVGIG (reference sequence). CDR3 length: 18 amino acids. In DNA form, the CDR3 reads TGTGCCTGGAGTGGTCAGGGGGCCCAATATGTCTCCTACAATGAGCAGTTCTTC. Protein: CAWSGQGAQYVSYNEQFF.

This chain links TRBV6-2 or TRBV6-3 with TRBJ1-5; TRBD1 matches at 9 bases. The CDR3 runs to 20 residues. In germline, CDR1 is MNHEY, CDR2 SVGEGT. Losses at the gene ends were 5 bases for V and 5 bases for J; bases not matched to a gene: 22. Here the CDR3 DNA reads TGTGCCAGCAGTCGTTTTTTCGGGACAGGGAAAACGGGATCCTATCAGCCCCAGCATTTT. It codes for CASSRFFGTGKTGSYQPQHF.

This clone was recorded a few times. The same CDR3 also results from other DNA sequences found in this sample. The J gene is TRBJ2-3, the V gene TRBV2; 10 bases fit TRBD1. This CDR3 comprises 13 residues. Trimming removed 4 bases from V and 5 bases from J; junction bases left unmatched: 0. Per germline, CDR1 SNHLY and CDR2 FYNNEI. In DNA form, the CDR3 reads TGTGCCAGCAGTGGGACAGGGGGAGATACGCAGTATTTT. Translation: CASSGTGGDTQYF.

This clone was seen more than once but under ten times. The chain joins TRBV5-1 to TRBJ1-6; D is undetermined. From germline, CDR1 is SGHRS and CDR2 YFSETQ. The V and J ends lost 0 bases and 9 bases respectively, with 7 bases between them. CDR3 length: 13 residues. The CDR3 nucleotides read TGCGCCAGCAGCTTGGATCCCGTTTCACCCCTCCACTTT. Translation: CASSLDPVSPLHF. Full variable domain (missing parts from reference TRBV5-1 and TRBJ1-6): KAGVTQTPRYLIKTRGQQVTLSCSPISGHRSVSWYQQTPGQGLQFLFEYFSETQRNKGNFPGRFSGRQFSNSRSEMNVSTLELGDSALYLCASSLDPVSPLHFGNGTRLTVT.